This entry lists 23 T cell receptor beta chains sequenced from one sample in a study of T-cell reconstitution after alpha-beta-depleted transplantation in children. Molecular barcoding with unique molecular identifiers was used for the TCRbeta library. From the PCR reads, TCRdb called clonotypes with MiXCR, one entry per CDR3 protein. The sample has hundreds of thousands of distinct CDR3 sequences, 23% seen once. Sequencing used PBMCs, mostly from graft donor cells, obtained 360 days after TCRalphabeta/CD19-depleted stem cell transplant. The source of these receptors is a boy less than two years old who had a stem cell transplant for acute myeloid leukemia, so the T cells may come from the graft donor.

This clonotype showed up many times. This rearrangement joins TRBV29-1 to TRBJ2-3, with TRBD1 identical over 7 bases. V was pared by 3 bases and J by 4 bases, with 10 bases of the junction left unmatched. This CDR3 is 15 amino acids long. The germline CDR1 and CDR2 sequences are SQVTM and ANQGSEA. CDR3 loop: CSVDLDRAGPDTQYF. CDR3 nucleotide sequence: TGCAGCGTTGACCTAGACAGGGCCGGGCCAGATACGCAGTATTTT.

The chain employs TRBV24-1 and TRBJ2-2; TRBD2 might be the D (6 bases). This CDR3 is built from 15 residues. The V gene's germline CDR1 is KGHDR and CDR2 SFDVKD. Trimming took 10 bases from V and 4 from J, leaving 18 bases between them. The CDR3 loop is CATGTGPRGTGELFF. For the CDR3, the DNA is TGTGCCACGGGTACAGGACCGCGGGGCACCGGGGAGCTGTTTTTT.

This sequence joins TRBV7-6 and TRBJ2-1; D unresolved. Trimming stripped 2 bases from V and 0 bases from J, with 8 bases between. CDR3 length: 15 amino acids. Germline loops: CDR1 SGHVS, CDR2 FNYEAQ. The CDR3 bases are TGTGCCAGCAGCTTAAGACCTAACTCCTACAATGAGCAGTTCTTC. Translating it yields CASSLRPNSYNEQFF. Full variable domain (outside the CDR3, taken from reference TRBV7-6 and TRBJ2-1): GAGVSQSPRYKVTKRGQDVALRCDPISGHVSLYWYRQALGQGPEFLTYFNYEAQQDKSGLPNDRFSAERPEGSISTLTIQRTEQRDSAMYRCASSLRPNSYNEQFFGPGTRLTVL.

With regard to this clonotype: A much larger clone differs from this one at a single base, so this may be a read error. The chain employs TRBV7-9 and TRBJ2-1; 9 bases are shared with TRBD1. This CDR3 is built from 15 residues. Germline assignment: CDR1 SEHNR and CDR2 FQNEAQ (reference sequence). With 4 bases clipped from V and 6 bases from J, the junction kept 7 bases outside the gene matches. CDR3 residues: CASSSSATGGNEQFF. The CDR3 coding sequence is TGTGCCAGCAGCTCCTCCGCGACAGGGGGCAATGAGCAGTTCTTC.

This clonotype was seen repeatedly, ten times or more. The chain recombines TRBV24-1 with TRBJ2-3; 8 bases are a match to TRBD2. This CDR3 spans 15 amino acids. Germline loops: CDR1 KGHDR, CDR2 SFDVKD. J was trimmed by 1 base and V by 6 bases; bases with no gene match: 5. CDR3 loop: CATSNRGGGTDTQYF. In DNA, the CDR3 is TGTGCCACCAGTAATCGGGGGGGAGGCACAGATACGCAGTATTTT.

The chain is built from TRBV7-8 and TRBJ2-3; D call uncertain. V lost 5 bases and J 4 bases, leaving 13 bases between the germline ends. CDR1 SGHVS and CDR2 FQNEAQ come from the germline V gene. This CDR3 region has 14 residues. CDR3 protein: CASSPFLGPDTQYF. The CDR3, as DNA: TGTGCCAGCAGCCCTTTCTTAGGACCAGATACGCAGTATTTT.

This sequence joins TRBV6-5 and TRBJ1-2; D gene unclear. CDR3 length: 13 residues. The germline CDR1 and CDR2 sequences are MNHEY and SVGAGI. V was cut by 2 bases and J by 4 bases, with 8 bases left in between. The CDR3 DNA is TGTGCCAGCAGTTACGGGAAAGGCTATGGCTACACCTTC. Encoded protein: CASSYGKGYGYTF.

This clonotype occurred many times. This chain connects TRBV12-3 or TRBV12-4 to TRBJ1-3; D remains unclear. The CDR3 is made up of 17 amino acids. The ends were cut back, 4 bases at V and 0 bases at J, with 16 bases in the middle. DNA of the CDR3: TGTGCCAGCAGTTCCCTCACAGCCCTTCACTCTGGAAACACCATATATTTT. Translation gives CASSSLTALHSGNTIYF.

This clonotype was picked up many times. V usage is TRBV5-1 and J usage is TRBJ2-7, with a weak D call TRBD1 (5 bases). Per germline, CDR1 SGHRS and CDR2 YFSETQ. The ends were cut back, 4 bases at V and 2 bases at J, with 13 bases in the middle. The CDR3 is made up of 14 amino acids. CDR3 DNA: TGCGCCAGCAGCGATGTGACAGTACCCTACGAGCAGTACTTC. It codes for CASSDVTVPYEQYF. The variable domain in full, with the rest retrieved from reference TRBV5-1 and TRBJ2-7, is KAGVTQTPRYLIKTRGQQVTLSCSPISGHRSVSWYQQTPGQGLQFLFEYFSETQRNKGNFPGRFSGRQFSNSRSEMNVSTLELGDSALYLCASSDVTVPYEQYFGPGTRLTVT.

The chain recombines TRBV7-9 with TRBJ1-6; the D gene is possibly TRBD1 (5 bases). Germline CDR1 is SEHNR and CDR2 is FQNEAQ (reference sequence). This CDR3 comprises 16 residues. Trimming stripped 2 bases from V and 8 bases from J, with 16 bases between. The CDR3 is CASSLRSGNVDSPLHF. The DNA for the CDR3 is TGTGCCAGCAGCTTACGATCAGGGAATGTGGATTCACCCCTCCACTTT. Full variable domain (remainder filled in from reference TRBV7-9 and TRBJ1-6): DTGVSQNPRHKITKRGQNVTFRCDPISEHNRLYWYRQTLGQGPEFLTYFQNEAQLEKSRLLSDRFSAERPKGSFSTLEIQRTEQGDSAMYLCASSLRSGNVDSPLHFGNGTRLTVT.

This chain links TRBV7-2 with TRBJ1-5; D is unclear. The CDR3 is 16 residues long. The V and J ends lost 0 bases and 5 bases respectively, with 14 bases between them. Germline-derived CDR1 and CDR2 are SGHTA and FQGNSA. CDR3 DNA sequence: TGTGCCAGCAGCTTAGCCCCGGCGGGCTCCCATCAGCCCCAGCATTTT. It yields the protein CASSLAPAGSHQPQHF.

CDR3 sequence (DNA): TGTGCCAGCAGTCCAGAAGGGGCCAGGGGGGCGAAGGTCAGGAACATTCAGTACTTC. This encodes CASSPEGARGAKVRNIQYF. This rearrangement joins TRBV6-1 to TRBJ2-4; tentatively, D is TRBD1 (7 bases). The germline V and J ends were trimmed by 5 bases and 7 bases, with 30 bases remaining between them. The germline V gene has CDR1 MNHNS and CDR2 SASEGT. The CDR3 length is 19 residues.

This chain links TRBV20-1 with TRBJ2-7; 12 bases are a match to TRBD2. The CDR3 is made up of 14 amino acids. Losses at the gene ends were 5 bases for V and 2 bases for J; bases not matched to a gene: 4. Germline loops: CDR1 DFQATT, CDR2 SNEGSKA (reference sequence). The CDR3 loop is CSALLAGGTYEQYF. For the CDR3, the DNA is TGCAGTGCTTTACTAGCGGGGGGAACCTACGAGCAGTACTTC.

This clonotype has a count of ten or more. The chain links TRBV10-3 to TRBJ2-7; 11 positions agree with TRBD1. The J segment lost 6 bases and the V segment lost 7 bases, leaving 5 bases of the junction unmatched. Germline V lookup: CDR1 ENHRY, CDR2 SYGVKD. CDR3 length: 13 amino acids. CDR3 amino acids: CAITGTGGLEQYF. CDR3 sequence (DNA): TGTGCCATCACCGGGACAGGGGGACTCGAGCAGTACTTC.

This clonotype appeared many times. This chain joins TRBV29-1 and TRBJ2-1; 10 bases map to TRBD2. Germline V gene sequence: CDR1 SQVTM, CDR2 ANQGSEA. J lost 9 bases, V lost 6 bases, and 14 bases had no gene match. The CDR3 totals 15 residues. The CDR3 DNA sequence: TGCAGCGTCAACTGGGGTAGCGGGGGGTTTGGTGAGCAGTTCTTC. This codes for CSVNWGSGGFGEQFF.

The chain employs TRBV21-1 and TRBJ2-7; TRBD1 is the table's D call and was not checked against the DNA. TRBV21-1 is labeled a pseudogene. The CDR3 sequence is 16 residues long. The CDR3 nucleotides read TGTGCCAGCAGCAAAAGGGGCACAGTTAGCTCCTACGAGCAGTACGTC. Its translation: CASSKRGTVSSYEQYV.

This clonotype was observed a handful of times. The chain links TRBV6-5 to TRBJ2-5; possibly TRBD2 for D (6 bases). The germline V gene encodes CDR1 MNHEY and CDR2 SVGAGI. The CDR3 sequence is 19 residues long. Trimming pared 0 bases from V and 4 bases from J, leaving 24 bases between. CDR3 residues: CASSYSITFAGLDGETQYF. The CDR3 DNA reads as TGTGCCAGCAGTTACTCGATAACCTTCGCGGGGCTGGACGGAGAGACCCAGTACTTC.

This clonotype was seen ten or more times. The CDR3 DNA reads as TGTGCCAGCAGCCAAGGGTTTCTCGCGGGACTAGCAAGTAGAGGATCCTACAATGAGCAGTTCTTC. Amino acids: CASSQGFLAGLASRGSYNEQFF. V usage is TRBV14 and J usage is TRBJ2-1, with 9 bases identical to TRBD2. This CDR3 region has 22 residues. V was clipped by 1 base and J by 1 base; unmatched bases: 20. From germline, CDR1 is SGHDN and CDR2 FVKESK.

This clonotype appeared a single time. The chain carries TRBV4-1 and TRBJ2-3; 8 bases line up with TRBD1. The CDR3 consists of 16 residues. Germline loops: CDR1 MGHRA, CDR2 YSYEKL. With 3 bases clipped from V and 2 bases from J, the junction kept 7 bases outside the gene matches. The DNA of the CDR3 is TGCGCCAGCAGCCATCAGGGGGCAGCCTTCACAGATACGCAGTATTTT. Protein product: CASSHQGAAFTDTQYF.

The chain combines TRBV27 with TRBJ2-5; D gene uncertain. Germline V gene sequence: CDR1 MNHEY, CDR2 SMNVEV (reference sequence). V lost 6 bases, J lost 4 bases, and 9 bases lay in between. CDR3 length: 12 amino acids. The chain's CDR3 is CASRGRAETQYF. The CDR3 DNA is TGTGCCAGCAGGGGTCGAGCAGAGACCCAGTACTTC.

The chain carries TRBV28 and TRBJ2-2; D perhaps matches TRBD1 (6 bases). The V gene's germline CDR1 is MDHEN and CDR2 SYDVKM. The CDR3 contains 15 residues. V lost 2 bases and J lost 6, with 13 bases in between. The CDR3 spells CASSLPRQAPGELFF. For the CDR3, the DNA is TGTGCCAGCAGTTTACCCCGACAGGCGCCCGGGGAGCTGTTTTTT.

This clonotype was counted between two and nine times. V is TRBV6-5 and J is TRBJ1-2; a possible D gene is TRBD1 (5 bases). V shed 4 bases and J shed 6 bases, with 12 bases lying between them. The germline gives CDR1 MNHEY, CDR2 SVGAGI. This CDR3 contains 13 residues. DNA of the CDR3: TGTGCCAGCAGTTGGGACGGGACGAATGGCTACACCTTC. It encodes CASSWDGTNGYTF.

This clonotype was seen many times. The CDR3 DNA reads TGCAGTGCCATTACAGGGAACTATGGCTACACCTTC. Translated: CSAITGNYGYTF. This chain joins TRBV20-1 and TRBJ1-2, with D tentatively TRBD1 (6 bases). From germline, CDR1 is DFQATT and CDR2 SNEGSKA (reference sequence). CDR3 length: 12 amino acids. The germline V and J ends were trimmed by 6 bases and 2 bases, with 10 bases remaining between them.